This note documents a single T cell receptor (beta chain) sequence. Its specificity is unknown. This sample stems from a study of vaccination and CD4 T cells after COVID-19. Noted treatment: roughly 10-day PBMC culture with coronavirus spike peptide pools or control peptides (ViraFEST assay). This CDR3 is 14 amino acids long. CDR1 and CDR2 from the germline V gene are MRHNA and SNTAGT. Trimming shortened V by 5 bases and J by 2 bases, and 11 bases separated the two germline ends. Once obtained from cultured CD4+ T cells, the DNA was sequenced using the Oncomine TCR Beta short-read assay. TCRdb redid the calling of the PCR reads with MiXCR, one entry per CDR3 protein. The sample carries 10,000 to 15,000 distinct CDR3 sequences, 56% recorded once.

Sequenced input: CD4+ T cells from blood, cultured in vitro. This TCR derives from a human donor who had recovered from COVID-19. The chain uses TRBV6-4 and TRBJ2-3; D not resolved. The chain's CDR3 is CASSSRRSTDTQYF. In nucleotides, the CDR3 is TGTGCCAGCAGTTCACGTAGGTCCACAGATACGCAGTATTTT.